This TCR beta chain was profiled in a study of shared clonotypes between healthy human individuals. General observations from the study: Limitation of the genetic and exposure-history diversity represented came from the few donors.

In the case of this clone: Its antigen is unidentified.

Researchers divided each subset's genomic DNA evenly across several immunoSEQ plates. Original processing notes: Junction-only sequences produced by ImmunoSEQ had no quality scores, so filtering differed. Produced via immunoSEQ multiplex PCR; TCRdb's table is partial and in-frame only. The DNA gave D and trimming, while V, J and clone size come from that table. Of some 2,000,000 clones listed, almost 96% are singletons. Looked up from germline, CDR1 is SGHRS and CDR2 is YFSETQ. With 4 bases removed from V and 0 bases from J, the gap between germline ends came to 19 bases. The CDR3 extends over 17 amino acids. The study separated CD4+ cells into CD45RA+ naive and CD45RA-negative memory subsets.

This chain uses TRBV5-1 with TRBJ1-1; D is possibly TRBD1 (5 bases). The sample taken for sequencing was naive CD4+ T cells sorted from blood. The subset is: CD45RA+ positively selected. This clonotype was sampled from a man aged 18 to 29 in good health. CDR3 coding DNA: TGCGCCAGCAGCGACATGCCGGGACGGACCATGAACACTGAAGCTTTCTTT. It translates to CASSDMPGRTMNTEAFF.